The 2 T cell receptor beta chains in this list originate from one sample, sequenced in a study of early T cells in non-severe SARS-CoV-2 infection. One entry per CDR3 protein results from TCRdb running MiXCR on the 5' RACE reads. The sample records over 90,000 distinct CDR3 sequences, about 12% being singletons. The source material was whole blood. The receptors derive from an adult who was a healthcare worker with PCR-confirmed SARS-CoV-2 infection or an uninfected control (not recorded which).

About this clonotype itself: This could be a read error, since a much larger clone is one nucleotide away. V is TRBV28 and J is TRBJ2-7; no definite D call. Germline V CDR1 and CDR2: MDHEN, SYDVKM. The V and J ends lost 3 bases and 3 bases respectively, with 6 bases between them. The CDR3 runs to 12 residues. Here the CDR3 reads CASSLTNYEQYF. For the CDR3, the DNA is TGTGCCAGCAGTTTGACAAACTACGAGCAGTACTTC.

This clonotype was found once. The chain is built from TRBV21-1 and TRBJ2-7; the listed D gene, TRBD2, was not tested against the DNA. TRBV21-1 is tagged as a pseudogene. This CDR3 region has 14 residues. The CDR3 DNA sequence: TGTGCCAGCAGCAAAGCAGCCCGCGCCTACGAGCAGTACTTC. Residues: CASSKAARAYEQYF.